The 17 T cell receptor beta chains reported below all come from one sample, sequenced in a study of metastatic and nonmetastatic thyroid tumors. All patients were treatment-naive before thyroid surgery. With MiXCR, TCRdb called clones anew from the PCR reads. This table has over 50,000 clones, just under 30% appearing once. Sequenced: blood. Source of these receptors: a female donor with papillary thyroid cancer or a benign thyroid nodule (not recorded which). Some clones in this sample may be carry-over from other donors' samples.

This clone turned up a few times. The rearrangement links TRBV28 to TRBJ1-6; weak D call: TRBD1 (5 bases). The ends were cut back, 7 bases at V and 0 bases at J, with 13 bases in the middle. The germline gives CDR1 MDHEN, CDR2 SYDVKM. This CDR3 region has 16 residues. CDR3 nucleotides: TGTGCCAGCACCCTTGGGGGGAGCTCCTATAATTCACCCCTCCACTTT. Residues: CASTLGGSSYNSPLHF.

In its sample, this clone was seen a few times. The chain joins TRBV10-3 to TRBJ1-2; a possible D gene is TRBD1 (6 bases). This CDR3 has 15 amino acids. Per the germline V gene, CDR1 is ENHRY and CDR2 is SYGVKD. Trimming pared 10 bases from V and 0 bases from J, leaving 18 bases between. CDR3 in DNA: TGTGCCACCTTAACTACAGGGCAGACTAACTATGGCTACACCTTC. It encodes CATLTTGQTNYGYTF.

This clone was detected only a few times. A much larger clone lies a single base off, so this may be a read error. This rearrangement joins TRBV5-6 to TRBJ2-1; D is unresolved. This CDR3 region has 11 residues. Germline lookup yields CDR1 SGHDT and CDR2 YYEEEE. CDR3 DNA sequence: TGTACCAGCACCCGTTGGAATGAGCAGTTCTTC. Its translation: CTSTRWNEQFF.

By share, this clone ranks as medium-sized. The genes are TRBV12-3 or TRBV12-4 and TRBJ2-3, with TRBD2 identical over 7 bases. The V gene end was trimmed by 6 bases and the J gene end by 1 base; junction bases not matched to a gene: 7. There are 15 residues in the CDR3. CDR3 sequence: CASRLRESGTDTQYF. CDR3 nucleotide sequence: TGTGCCAGCAGGCTGCGGGAGTCGGGCACAGATACGCAGTATTTT.

This clone showed up just a few times. The gene calls are TRBV6-5 and TRBJ1-1; D is unclear. The CDR3 length is 16 residues. Germline-derived CDR1 and CDR2 are MNHEY and SVGAGI. With 2 bases removed from V and 4 bases from J, the gap between germline ends came to 17 bases. This CDR3 reads CASSYQIYLDVTEAFF. The CDR3 nucleotides read TGTGCCAGCAGTTACCAAATCTACCTGGATGTCACTGAAGCTTTCTTT.

The V gene is TRBV2, the J gene TRBJ2-6; possible D gene TRBD1, 6 bases. Germline CDR1 reads SNHLY; CDR2 reads FYNNEI. There are 15 residues in the CDR3. The V end was cut by 6 bases, the J end by 3 bases, with 12 bases between. Here the CDR3 DNA reads TGTGCCAGCAGGGATACAGGGCTTGGGGCCAACGTCCTGACTTTC. Protein sequence: CASRDTGLGANVLTF.

This clone occurred a few times. This chain joins TRBV28 and TRBJ2-1; TRBD2 matches at 11 bases. Losses at the gene ends were 5 bases for V and 7 bases for J; bases not matched to a gene: 7. The length of the CDR3 is 15 residues. CDR1 and CDR2 (germline): MDHEN, SYDVKM. The CDR3 region is CASSPTSGSLNEQFF. The DNA of the CDR3 is TGTGCCAGCAGTCCCACTAGCGGGAGTTTGAATGAGCAGTTCTTC.

This sequence joins TRBV11-3 and TRBJ2-3; 9 positions agree with TRBD2. The CDR3 loop spans 15 amino acids. Germline CDR1 is SGHNT and CDR2 is YENEEA. V shed 5 bases and J 1 base; nucleotides not matched to a gene: 4. The CDR3 nucleotides read TGTGCCAGCAGCCGCGGGGGGGCCGGCACAGATACGCAGTATTTT. This sequence encodes CASSRGGAGTDTQYF. Looking up the rest from reference TRBV11-3 and TRBJ2-3 gives the full variable domain: EAGVVQSPRYKIIEKKQPVAFWCNPISGHNTLYWYLQNLGQGPELLIRYENEEAVDDSQLPKDRFSAERLKGVDSTLKIQPAELGDSAVYLCASSRGGAGTDTQYFGPGTRLTVL.

The table lists this clone with many counts. The chain carries TRBV9 and TRBJ1-3; D is uncertain. The CDR3 runs 15 residues. The V end lost 0 bases, the J end lost 0 bases, and 7 bases lay between the germline ends. Germline-derived CDR1 and CDR2 are SGDLS and YYNGEE. The DNA of the CDR3 is TGTGCCAGCAGCGTAGGGCGAGTCTCTGGAAACACCATATATTTT. Residues: CASSVGRVSGNTIYF. Together with reference TRBV9 and TRBJ1-3, the CDR3 gives the full variable domain: DSGVTQTPKHLITATGQRVTLRCSPRSGDLSVYWYQQSLDQGLQFLIQYYNGEERAKGNILERFSAQQFPDLHSELNLSSLELGDSALYFCASSVGRVSGNTIYFGEGSWLTVV.

This chain joins TRBV6-1 and TRBJ1-1, with a possible D match to TRBD1 (6 bases). Trimming took off 5 bases at V and 4 bases at J, with 17 bases between the two ends. CDR1 and CDR2 from the germline V gene are MNHNS and SASEGT. The CDR3 has 15 residues. DNA for the CDR3: TGTGCCAGCAGTCGCAACACAGGGATTGGCACTGAAGCTTTCTTT. This encodes CASSRNTGIGTEAFF.

The chain recombines TRBV12-3 or TRBV12-4 with TRBJ2-5; 7 positions match TRBD2. The length of the CDR3 is 13 residues. Unmatched junction bases numbered 11, after V lost 11 bases and J lost 5 bases. Written as DNA, the CDR3 is TGTGCCTCTCGAGCGGGAAACCGGGAGACCCAGTACTTC. This sequence encodes CASRAGNRETQYF.

About this clone itself: The conserved final phenylalanine or tryptophan is absent from the CDR3, which likely points to a read error. No DNA is shown, since the ends of the CDR3 on it are uncertain; the CDR3 is the one TCRdb lists. The rearrangement links TRBV25-1 to TRBJ2-5. 12 amino acids form the CDR3, both terminal residues included. Germline CDR1 and CDR2: MGHDK and SYGVNS. CDR3 amino acids: CASSELGKTKYC.

This clone was counted a few times. This chain links TRBV5-8 with TRBJ1-3; TRBD1 matches 7 bases. After removal of 4 bases from V and 1 base from J, the junction contained 8 bases not matched to a gene. The CDR3 sequence is 16 residues long. Germline V lookup: CDR1 SGHTS, CDR2 YDEGEE. The DNA for the CDR3 is TGTGCCAGCAGCGTACAGGGGTTCCGATCTGGAAACACCATATATTTT. Amino acid sequence: CASSVQGFRSGNTIYF.

The V gene is TRBV11-1, the J gene TRBJ2-1; D may be TRBD1 (7 bases). CDR3 length: 15 amino acids. Looked up from germline, CDR1 is SGHAT and CDR2 is FQDESV (reference sequence). Trimming took off 5 bases at V and 10 bases at J, with 21 bases between the two ends. The CDR3 region has the DNA TGTGCCAGCAGCAAACAGGGGCTAGCGAATCAGGAGCAGTTCTTC. Translated, it gives CASSKQGLANQEQFF.

This chain connects TRBV7-6 to TRBJ1-2; D unresolved. Between the trimmed V and J ends, which lost 7 bases and 1 base, there was a span of 7 bases. Germline-derived CDR1 and CDR2 are SGHVS and FNYEAQ. The CDR3 consists of 12 residues. CDR3 in amino acids: CASTSSNYGYTF. The DNA of the CDR3 is TGTGCCAGCACCTCCAGTAACTATGGCTACACCTTC. The whole variable domain, filled in from reference TRBV7-6 and TRBJ1-2, reads GAGVSQSPRYKVTKRGQDVALRCDPISGHVSLYWYRQALGQGPEFLTYFNYEAQQDKSGLPNDRFSAERPEGSISTLTIQRTEQRDSAMYRCASTSSNYGYTFGSGTRLTVV.

This clone was recorded a few times. The chain is built from TRBV6-2 or TRBV6-3 and TRBJ2-5, with D unresolved. Germline V gives CDR1 MNHEY, CDR2 SVGEGT. V lost 0 bases and J 2 bases, leaving 16 bases between the germline ends. The length of the CDR3 is 17 residues. The CDR3 protein is CASSYSRFDSAQETQYF. The CDR3, as DNA: TGTGCCAGCAGTTACTCGAGGTTTGACTCCGCACAAGAGACCCAGTACTTC.

The chain combines TRBV5-1 with TRBJ2-2; possibly TRBD2 for D (6 bases). The V and J ends lost 1 base and 1 base respectively, with 8 bases between them. CDR3 length: 15 amino acids. Germline V gene sequence: CDR1 SGHRS, CDR2 YFSETQ. As DNA, the CDR3 is TGCGCCAGCAGCTTGACGGGAGAGAACACCGGGGAGCTGTTTTTT. Encoded protein: CASSLTGENTGELFF.